This T cell receptor (beta chain) was retrieved from a study of cytomegalovirus exposure and HLA in healthy donors. Amplification used 60 Vbeta primers and 13 Jbeta primers. Under the authors' procedure: Later, roughly 77 million unique TCR beta chains were counted in an analysis, and roughly 11 million of them were shared. Measured with immunoSEQ multiplex PCR; TCRdb has only the in-frame clones, and not every one. V and J calls and clone size are given by that table; D and trimming were obtained from the DNA. The sample lists roughly 170,000 clones, over 70% occurring once. V shed 9 bases, J shed 13 bases, and the junction held 16 bases outside the gene matches. Germline values: CDR1 SNHLY, CDR2 FYNNEI. The CDR3 is 14 amino acids. Comments on this clone: The antigen is undetermined.

Notes on the study in general: An analysis that came later showed most CMV-associated TCR beta chains appearing HLA-restricted. Later analysis suggested links between common viral pathogens and several top significant clusters. Immune exposure information available was restricted to CMV serostatus.

This chain connects TRBV2 to TRBJ1-4; 8 nucleotides align to TRBD1. The sequencing input was PBMCs. The clonotype was recovered from a man under 40 in good health and CMV-seropositive. CDR3 amino acids: CARQGVTRQGTLFF. The CDR3 coding sequence is TGTGCCAGACAGGGGGTGACACGACAGGGAACACTGTTTTTT. The whole variable domain, remainder taken from reference TRBV2 and TRBJ1-4, is EPEVTQTPSHQVTQMGQEVILRCVPISNHLYFYWYRQILGQKVEFLVSFYNNEISEKSEIFDDQFSVERPDGSNFTLKIRSTKLEDSAMYFCARQGVTRQGTLFFGSGTQLSVL.